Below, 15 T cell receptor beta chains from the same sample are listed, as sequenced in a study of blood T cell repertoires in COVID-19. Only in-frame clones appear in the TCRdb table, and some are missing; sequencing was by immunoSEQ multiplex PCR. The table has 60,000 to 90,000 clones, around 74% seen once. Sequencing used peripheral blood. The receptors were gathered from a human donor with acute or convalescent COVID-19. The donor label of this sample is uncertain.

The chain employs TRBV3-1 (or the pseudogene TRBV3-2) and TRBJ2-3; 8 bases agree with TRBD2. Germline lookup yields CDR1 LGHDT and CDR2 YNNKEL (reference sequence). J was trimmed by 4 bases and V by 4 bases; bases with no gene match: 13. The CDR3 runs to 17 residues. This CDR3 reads CASSPPRGAGGSDTQYF. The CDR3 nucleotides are TGTGCCAGCAGCCCCCCCCGTGGGGCGGGGGGATCAGATACGCAGTATTTT.

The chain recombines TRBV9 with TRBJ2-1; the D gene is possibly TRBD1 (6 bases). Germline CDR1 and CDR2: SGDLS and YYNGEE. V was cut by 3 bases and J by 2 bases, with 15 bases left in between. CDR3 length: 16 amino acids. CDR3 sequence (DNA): TGTGCCAGCAGCGGAGTTCAGGGGAGCCCCTACAATGAGCAGTTCTTC. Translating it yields CASSGVQGSPYNEQFF.

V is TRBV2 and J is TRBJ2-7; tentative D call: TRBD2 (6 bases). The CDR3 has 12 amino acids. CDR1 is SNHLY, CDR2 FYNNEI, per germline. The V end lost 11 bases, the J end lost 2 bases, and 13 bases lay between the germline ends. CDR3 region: CAGSSATYEQYF. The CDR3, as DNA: TGTGCCGGCTCTAGCGCAACCTACGAGCAGTACTTC.

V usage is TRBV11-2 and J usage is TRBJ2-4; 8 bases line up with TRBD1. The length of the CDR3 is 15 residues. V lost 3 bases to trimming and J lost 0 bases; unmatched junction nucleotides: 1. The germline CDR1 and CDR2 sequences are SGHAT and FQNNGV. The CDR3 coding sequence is TGTGCCAGCAGCTTCGACAGGGGAGCCAAAAACATTCAGTACTTC. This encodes CASSFDRGAKNIQYF.

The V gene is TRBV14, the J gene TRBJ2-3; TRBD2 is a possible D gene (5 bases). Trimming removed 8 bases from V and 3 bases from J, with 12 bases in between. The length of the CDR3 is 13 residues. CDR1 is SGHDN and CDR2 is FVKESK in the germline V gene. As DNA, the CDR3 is TGTGCCAGCGCATTACAGCGGACAGATACGCAGTATTTT. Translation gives CASALQRTDTQYF.

Here the CDR3 reads CASSYALQREQFF. For the CDR3, the DNA is TGTGCCAGCAGTTACGCCCTCCAGCGGGAGCAGTTCTTC. The J gene is TRBJ2-1, the V gene TRBV6-5; a weak D match, TRBD2 (5 bases). The CDR3 is 13 amino acids. Trimming left V 2 bases short and J 10 bases short, with 12 bases between. CDR1 and CDR2 from the germline V gene are MNHEY and SVGAGI.

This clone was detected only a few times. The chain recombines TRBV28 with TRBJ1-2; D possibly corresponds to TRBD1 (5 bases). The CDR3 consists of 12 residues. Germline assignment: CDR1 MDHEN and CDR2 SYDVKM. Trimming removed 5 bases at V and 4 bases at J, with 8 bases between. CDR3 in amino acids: CASSVDSYGYTF. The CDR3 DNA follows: TGTGCCAGCAGTGTTGACAGCTATGGCTACACCTTC.

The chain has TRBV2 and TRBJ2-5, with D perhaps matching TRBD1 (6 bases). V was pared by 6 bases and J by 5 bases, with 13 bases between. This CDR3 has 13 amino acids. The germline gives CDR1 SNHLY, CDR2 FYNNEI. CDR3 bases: TGTGCCAGCAGGGGACAATATAGGGAGACCCAGTACTTC. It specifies CASRGQYRETQYF.

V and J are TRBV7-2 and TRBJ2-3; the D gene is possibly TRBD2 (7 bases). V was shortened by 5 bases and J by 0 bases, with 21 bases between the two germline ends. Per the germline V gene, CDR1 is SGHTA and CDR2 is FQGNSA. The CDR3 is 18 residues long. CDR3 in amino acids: CASSKLRGGGLSTDTQYF. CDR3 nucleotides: TGTGCCAGCAGCAAGTTACGTGGGGGGGGCCTTAGCACAGATACGCAGTATTTT.

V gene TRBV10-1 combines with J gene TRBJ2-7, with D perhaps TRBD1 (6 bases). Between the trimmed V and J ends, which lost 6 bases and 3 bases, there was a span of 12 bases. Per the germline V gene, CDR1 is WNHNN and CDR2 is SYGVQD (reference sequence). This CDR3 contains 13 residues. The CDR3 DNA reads TGCGCCAGCAGCGTTCTACAGGGCTACGAGCAGTACTTC. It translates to CASSVLQGYEQYF.

This CDR3 reads CASSFAIVTGELFF. For the CDR3, the DNA is TGTGCCAGCAGTTTTGCGATTGTCACCGGGGAGCTGTTTTTT. The chain joins TRBV27 to TRBJ2-2; the D is unclear. Per the germline V gene, CDR1 is MNHEY and CDR2 is SMNVEV (reference sequence). Trimming removed 3 bases from V and 4 bases from J, with 9 bases in between. CDR3 length: 14 residues.

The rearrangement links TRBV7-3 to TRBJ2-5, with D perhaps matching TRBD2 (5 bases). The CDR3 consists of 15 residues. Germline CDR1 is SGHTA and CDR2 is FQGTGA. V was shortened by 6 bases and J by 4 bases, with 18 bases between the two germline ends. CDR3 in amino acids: CASRLGLAVGETQYF. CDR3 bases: TGTGCCAGCAGGTTAGGACTCGCGGTAGGAGAGACCCAGTACTTC.

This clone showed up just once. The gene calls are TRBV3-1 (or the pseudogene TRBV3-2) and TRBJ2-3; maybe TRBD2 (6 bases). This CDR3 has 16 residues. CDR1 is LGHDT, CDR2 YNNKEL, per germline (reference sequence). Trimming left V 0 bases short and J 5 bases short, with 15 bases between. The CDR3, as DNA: TGTGCCAGCAGCCAAGATCTTGTTAGCGGAGGAGATACGCAGTATTTT. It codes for CASSQDLVSGGDTQYF.

The CDR3 protein is CASSVYPAGGGSRTDTQYF. In DNA form, the CDR3 reads TGTGCCAGCAGCGTATACCCCGCGGGGGGCGGGTCAAGGACAGATACGCAGTATTTT. The chain couples TRBV7-2 to TRBJ2-3, with 8 positions matching TRBD2. V was pared by 5 bases and J by 3 bases, with 19 bases of the junction left unmatched. The CDR3 runs 19 residues. Germline CDR1 SGHTA, CDR2 FQGNSA.

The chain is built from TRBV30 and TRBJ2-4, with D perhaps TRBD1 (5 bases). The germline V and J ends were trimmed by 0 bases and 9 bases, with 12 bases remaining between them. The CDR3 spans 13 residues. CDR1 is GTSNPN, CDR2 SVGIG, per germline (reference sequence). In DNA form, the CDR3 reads TGTGCCTGGAGTGTACAGGCTGGTACCATTCAGTACTTC. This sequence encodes CAWSVQAGTIQYF.